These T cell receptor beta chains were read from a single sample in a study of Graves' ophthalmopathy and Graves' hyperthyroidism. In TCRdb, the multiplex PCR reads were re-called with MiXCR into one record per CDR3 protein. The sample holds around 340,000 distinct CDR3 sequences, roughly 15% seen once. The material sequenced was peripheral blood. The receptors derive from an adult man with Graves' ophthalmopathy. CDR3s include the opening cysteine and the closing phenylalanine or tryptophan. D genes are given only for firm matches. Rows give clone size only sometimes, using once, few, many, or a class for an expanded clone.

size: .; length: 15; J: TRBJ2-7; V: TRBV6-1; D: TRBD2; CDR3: CASSELAGGPDEQYF; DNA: TGTGCCAGCAGTGAACTAGCGGGAGGCCCGGACGAGCAGTACTTC
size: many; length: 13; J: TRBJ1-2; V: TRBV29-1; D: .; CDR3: CSVVLTGRVGYTF; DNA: TGCAGCGTTGTCCTGACAGGAAGGGTTGGCTACACCTTC
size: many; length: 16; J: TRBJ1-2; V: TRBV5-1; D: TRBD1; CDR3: CASSLVGTGSNYGYTF; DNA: TGCGCCAGCAGCTTGGTTGGGACAGGGTCTAACTATGGCTACACCTTC
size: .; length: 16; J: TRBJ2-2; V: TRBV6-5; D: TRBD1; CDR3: CASSSGRDRAGGELFF; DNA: TGTGCCAGCAGTTCAGGCCGGGACAGGGCGGGCGGGGAGCTGTTTTTT
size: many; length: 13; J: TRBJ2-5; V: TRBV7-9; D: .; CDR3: CASSRAVGSPQYF; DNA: TGTGCCAGCAGTAGGGCGGTAGGGTCGCCCCAGTACTTC
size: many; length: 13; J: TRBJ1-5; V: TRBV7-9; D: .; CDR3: CASSLDSEQPQHF; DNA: TGTGCCAGCAGCCTGGACAGCGAGCAGCCCCAGCATTTT
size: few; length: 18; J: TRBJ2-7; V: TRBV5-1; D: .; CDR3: CASSSWGPPDSEIYEQYF; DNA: TGCGCCAGCAGCTCCTGGGGGCCCCCGGACAGCGAAATCTACGAGCAGTACTTC
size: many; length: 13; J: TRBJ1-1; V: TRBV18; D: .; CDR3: CASSPEQNTEAFF; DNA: TGTGCCAGCTCACCAGAACAGAACACTGAAGCTTTCTTT
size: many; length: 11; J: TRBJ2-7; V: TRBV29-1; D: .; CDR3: CSGGTAYEQYF; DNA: TGCAGCGGCGGGACAGCCTACGAGCAGTACTTC
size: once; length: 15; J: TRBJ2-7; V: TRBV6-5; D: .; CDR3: CASSYIPLGSYEQYF; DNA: TGTGCCAGCAGTTATATTCCCCTGGGCTCCTACGAGCAGTACTTC
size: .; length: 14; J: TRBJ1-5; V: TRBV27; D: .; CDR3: CASTNLLGNQPQHF; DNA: TGTGCCAGCACCAATCTCCTGGGCAATCAGCCCCAGCATTTT
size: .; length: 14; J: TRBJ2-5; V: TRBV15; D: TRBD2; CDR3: CATSLAGGAETQYF; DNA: TGTGCCACCAGCCTAGCGGGGGGGGCCGAGACCCAGTACTTC
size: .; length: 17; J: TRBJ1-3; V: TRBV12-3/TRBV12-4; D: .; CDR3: CASSPRLGREWRNTIYF; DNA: TGTGCCAGCAGCCCCCGTTTGGGCAGGGAGTGGAGAAACACCATATATTTT
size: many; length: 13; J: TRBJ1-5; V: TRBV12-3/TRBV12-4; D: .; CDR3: CASSLARDQPQHF; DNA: TGTGCCAGCAGTTTAGCGAGGGACCAGCCCCAGCATTTT
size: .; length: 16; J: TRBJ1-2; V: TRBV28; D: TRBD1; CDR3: CASSFSGTGAVYGYTF; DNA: TGTGCCAGCAGTTTCTCAGGGACAGGGGCCGTCTATGGCTACACCTTC
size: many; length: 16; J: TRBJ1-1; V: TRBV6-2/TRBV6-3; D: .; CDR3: CASSRPGTPMNTEAFF; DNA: TGTGCCAGCAGCCGTCCCGGGACACCGATGAACACTGAAGCTTTCTTT
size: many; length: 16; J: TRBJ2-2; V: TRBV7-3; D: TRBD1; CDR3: CASSSQGALGTGELFF; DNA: TGTGCCAGCAGCTCACAGGGGGCGCTAGGGACCGGGGAGCTGTTTTTT
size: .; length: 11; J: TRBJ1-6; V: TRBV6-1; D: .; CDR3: CASRRGLPLHF; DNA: TGTGCCAGCAGAAGAGGGTTGCCCCTCCACTTT
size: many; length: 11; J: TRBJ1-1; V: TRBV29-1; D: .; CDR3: CTAVVNTEAFF; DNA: TGCACCGCGGTTGTGAACACTGAAGCTTTCTTT
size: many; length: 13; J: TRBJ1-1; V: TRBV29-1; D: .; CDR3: CSVVGRSNTEAFF; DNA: TGCAGCGTTGTGGGGCGCTCGAACACTGAAGCTTTCTTT
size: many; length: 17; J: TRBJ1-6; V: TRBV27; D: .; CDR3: CASKPLGVGGLNSPLHF; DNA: TGTGCCAGCAAGCCCCTGGGCGTCGGAGGGCTTAATTCACCCCTCCACTTT
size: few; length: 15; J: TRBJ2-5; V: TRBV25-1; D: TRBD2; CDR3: CASSPLAGDVETQYF; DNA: TGTGCCAGCAGTCCCCTAGCGGGAGATGTCGAGACCCAGTACTTC
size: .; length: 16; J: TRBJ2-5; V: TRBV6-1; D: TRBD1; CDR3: CASSTPGTGDGETQYF; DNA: TGTGCCAGCAGTACCCCCGGGACAGGGGATGGTGAGACCCAGTACTTC
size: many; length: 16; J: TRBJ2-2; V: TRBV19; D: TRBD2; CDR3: CATARLAGAVHGELFF; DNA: TGTGCCACCGCGCGACTAGCGGGAGCGGTGCACGGGGAGCTGTTTTTT
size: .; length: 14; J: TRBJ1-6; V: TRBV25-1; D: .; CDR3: CASSEGHRNSPLHF; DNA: TGTGCCAGCAGTGAAGGACACAGAAATTCACCCCTCCACTTT
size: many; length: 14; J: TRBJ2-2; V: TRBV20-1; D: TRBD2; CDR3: CSADRTSGTGELFF; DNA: TGCAGTGCTGATAGGACTAGCGGAACCGGGGAGCTGTTTTTT
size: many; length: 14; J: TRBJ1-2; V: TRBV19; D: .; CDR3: CASSPRQQHGGYTF; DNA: TGTGCCAGTAGTCCGCGACAGCAACACGGCGGCTACACCTTC
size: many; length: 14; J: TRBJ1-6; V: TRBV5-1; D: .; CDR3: CASSRDGRNSPLHF; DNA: TGCGCCAGCAGCAGGGACGGTCGCAATTCACCCCTCCACTTT
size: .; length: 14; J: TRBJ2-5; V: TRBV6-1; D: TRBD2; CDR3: CASRGLAGTETQYF; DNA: TGTGCCAGCAGGGGACTAGCGGGAACAGAGACCCAGTACTTC
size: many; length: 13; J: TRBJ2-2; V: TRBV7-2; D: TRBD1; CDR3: CASSSRTGGELFF; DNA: TGTGCCAGCAGCTCGAGGACAGGCGGGGAGCTGTTTTTT
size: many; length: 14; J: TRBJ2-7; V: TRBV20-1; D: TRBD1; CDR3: CSARSRTGGYEQYF; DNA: TGCAGTGCGAGGAGTAGGACAGGGGGCTACGAGCAGTACTTC
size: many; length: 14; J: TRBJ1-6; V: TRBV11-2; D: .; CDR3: CASPRHRKNSPLHF; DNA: TGTGCCAGCCCTCGCCACAGGAAAAATTCACCCCTCCACTTT
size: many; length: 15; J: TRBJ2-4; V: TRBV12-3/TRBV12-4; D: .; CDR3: CASSPPGVLRDIQYF; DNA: TGTGCCAGCAGCCCACCGGGGGTCCTGAGAGACATTCAGTACTTC
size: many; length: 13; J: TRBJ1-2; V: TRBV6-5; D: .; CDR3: CASSYSPVLGYTF; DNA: TGTGCCAGCAGTTACTCGCCCGTTCTGGGCTACACCTTC
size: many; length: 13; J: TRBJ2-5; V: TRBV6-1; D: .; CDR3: CATKLGYQETQYF; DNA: TGTGCCACCAAACTGGGATACCAAGAGACCCAGTACTTC
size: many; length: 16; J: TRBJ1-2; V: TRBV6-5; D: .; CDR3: CASSYLTFGAGDGYTF; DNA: TGTGCCAGCAGTTACTTAACTTTCGGGGCAGGGGACGGCTACACCTTC
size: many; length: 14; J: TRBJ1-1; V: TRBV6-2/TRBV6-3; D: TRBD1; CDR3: CASSSAGGVKQAFF; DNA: TGTGCCAGCAGTTCGGCAGGGGGGGTTAAACAAGCTTTCTTT